This TCR beta chain is drawn from a study of OX40 agonist ivuxolimab in advanced cancers. The wider study: Therapy given before enrollment (anti-PD-1, anti-PD-L1 or anti-CTLA-4) was allowed, and 35% to 45% had some. Overall study findings and caveats: Antigen specificity remained undetermined for the expanded peripheral T cells. Clonal expansion by week 6 occurred in CD4+ and CD8+ blood T cells (at 0.1 to 3.0 mg/kg).

Clones were read by immunoSEQ multiplex PCR, and TCRdb kept only the in-frame ones, dropping some. The sample records around 70,000 clones, 80% to 85% being singletons. Germline V lookup: CDR1 PRHDT, CDR2 FYEKMQ (reference sequence). This CDR3 has 16 amino acids. Trimming cost V 5 bases and J 7 bases; bases outside gene matches: 9. As regards this clone: Its antigen remains unidentified.

The TCR was taken from an adult with an advanced solid tumor such as melanoma, head and neck, liver or kidney cancer. Sequences were derived from CD4+ or CD8+ T cells sorted from blood, sampled in a trial of the OX40 agonist ivuxolimab. This sequence joins TRBV13 and TRBJ2-1; 12 nucleotides line up with TRBD2. CDR3 in amino acids: CASSIRLAGEGNEQFF. CDR3 nucleotides: TGTGCCAGCAGCATAAGACTAGCGGGAGAAGGGAATGAGCAGTTCTTC.